What follows are 15 T cell receptor beta chains derived from one specimen sequenced in a study of cytomegalovirus exposure and HLA in healthy donors. Vbeta (60) and Jbeta (13) primers were used in the PCR. Measured with immunoSEQ multiplex PCR; TCRdb has only the in-frame clones, and not every one. The data show about 160,000 clones, with around 80% seen just once and roughly 4.5% held by the top ten. The source material was PBMCs. The receptors stem from a woman between 50 and 59 years old in good health and CMV-seropositive.

The V gene is TRBV19, the J gene TRBJ1-5; D call uncertain. Germline V CDR1 and CDR2: LNHDA, SQIVND (reference sequence). Trimming took 7 bases from V and 3 from J, leaving 16 bases between them. The CDR3 is made up of 15 amino acids. The CDR3 DNA reads as TGTGCCAGTAAGAGAGGGCAGGTAAACAATCAGCCCCAGCATTTT. This sequence encodes CASKRGQVNNQPQHF.

The chain recombines TRBV9 with TRBJ2-3, with 10 bases fitting TRBD2. The V and J ends lost 1 base and 3 bases, in that order; junction bases with no gene match: 2. The germline V gene encodes CDR1 SGDLS and CDR2 YYNGEE. The CDR3 sequence is 15 residues long. The CDR3 sequence is CASSVLTSGTDTQYF. The CDR3 DNA reads TGTGCCAGCAGCGTATTGACTAGCGGGACAGATACGCAGTATTTT.

This chain uses TRBV7-2 with TRBJ2-5, with 8 bases matching TRBD2. Matching the DNA end better, TRBJ2-7 makes the J call doubtful. The germline V gene encodes CDR1 SGHTA and CDR2 FQGNSA. The CDR3 extends over 14 amino acids. As DNA, the CDR3 is TGTGCCAGCAGCTCAACAACCGGGACTAGCGAGCAGTACTTC. Its protein is CASSSTTGTSEQYF.

The J gene is TRBJ2-3, the V gene TRBV6-6; TRBD1 aligns across 8 bases. V gave up 2 bases and J gave up 4 bases; unmatched junction bases: 2. The CDR3 runs 14 residues. Looked up from germline, CDR1 is MNHNY and CDR2 is SVGAGI (reference sequence). The CDR3 loop is CASSYRQGSDTQYF. As DNA, the CDR3 is TGTGCCAGCAGTTACCGACAGGGGTCAGATACGCAGTATTTT.

The V and J genes are TRBV9 and TRBJ2-1; 9 bases are shared with TRBD2. CDR1 and CDR2 (germline): SGDLS, YYNGEE. The CDR3 has 20 residues. V was clipped by 2 bases and J by 7 bases; unmatched bases: 22. The CDR3 bases are TGTGCCAGCAGCGTTGCCCAAGCGGGAGGCGTAGGCATAACGATGAATGAGCAGTTCTTC. It yields the protein CASSVAQAGGVGITMNEQFF.

J is TRBJ2-7 and V is TRBV9, with TRBD2 matching 10 bases. CDR1 and CDR2 from the germline V gene are SGDLS and YYNGEE. After removal of 3 bases from V and 3 bases from J, the junction contained 6 bases not matched to a gene. The CDR3 is 15 amino acids. CDR3 residues: CASSEGLAENYEQYF. The CDR3 DNA is TGTGCCAGCAGCGAAGGACTAGCGGAAAACTACGAGCAGTACTTC.

V and J are TRBV19 and TRBJ2-7, with 10 bases fitting TRBD2. J lost 2 bases, V lost 2 bases, and 6 bases had no gene match. The germline V gene has CDR1 LNHDA and CDR2 SQIVND (reference sequence). The CDR3 contains 16 residues. CDR3 sequence reads: CASSISLGLAPYEQYF. The CDR3 DNA follows: TGTGCCAGTAGTATAAGTCTGGGACTAGCGCCCTACGAGCAGTACTTC.

This clone was seen a few times. The J gene is TRBJ2-5, the V gene TRBV25-1, with TRBD2 matching over 7 bases. The J segment lost 0 bases and the V segment lost 2 bases, leaving 6 bases of the junction unmatched. Germline CDR1 is MGHDK and CDR2 is SYGVNS. The CDR3 covers 16 residues. The CDR3 spells CASSEAQRGYQETQYF. The CDR3, as DNA: TGTGCCAGCAGTGAAGCGCAGCGGGGATACCAAGAGACCCAGTACTTC.

The CDR3 DNA sequence: TGCGCCAGCAGCCAAAGGGCCCGCCAAGGGGACGAGCAGTACTTC. It specifies CASSQRARQGDEQYF. The gene calls are TRBV4-1 and TRBJ2-7, with D tentatively TRBD1 (5 bases). The V and J ends lost 2 bases and 5 bases respectively, with 16 bases between them. The CDR3 contains 15 residues. Germline V gene data show CDR1 as MGHRA and CDR2 as YSYEKL.

The chain links TRBV5-4 to TRBJ2-2; D might be TRBD2 (6 bases). The CDR3 extends over 14 amino acids. CDR1 SGHNT and CDR2 YYREEE come from the germline V gene (reference sequence). V lost 0 bases to trimming and J lost 9 bases, with 12 bases between them. The CDR3 is CASSLDGGYWELFF. For the CDR3, the DNA is TGTGCCAGCAGCTTGGACGGGGGTTATTGGGAGCTGTTTTTT. Filled out from reference TRBV5-4 and TRBJ2-2, the complete variable domain reads ETGVTQSPTHLIKTRGQQVTLRCSSQSGHNTVSWYQQALGQGPQFIFQYYREEENGRGNFPPRFSGLQFPNYSSELNVNALELDDSALYLCASSLDGGYWELFFGEGSRLTVL.

V and J are TRBV9 and TRBJ2-2; possible D gene TRBD2, 6 bases. CDR3 size: 16 residues. The ends were cut back, 0 bases at V and 0 bases at J, with 9 bases in the middle. CDR1 and CDR2 from the germline V gene are SGDLS and YYNGEE. The CDR3 region has the DNA TGTGCCAGCAGCGTAGGTGGACTACCGAACACCGGGGAGCTGTTTTTT. It yields the protein CASSVGGLPNTGELFF.

The chain joins TRBV6-6 to TRBJ1-2; 7 bases are shared with TRBD1. Trimming removed 6 bases from V and 0 bases from J; junction bases left unmatched: 10. Germline-derived CDR1 and CDR2 are MNHNY and SVGAGI (reference sequence). This CDR3 is built from 16 residues. CDR3 loop: CASRHLAGGTNYGYTF. Written as DNA, the CDR3 is TGTGCCAGCAGACATCTTGCAGGGGGGACTAACTATGGCTACACCTTC.

The rearrangement links TRBV2 to TRBJ2-5, with D perhaps TRBD1 (6 bases). There are 12 residues in the CDR3. Germline values: CDR1 SNHLY, CDR2 FYNNEI. V was pared by 8 bases and J by 10 bases, with 17 bases between. Here the CDR3 reads CASQDSLGGQYF. The CDR3 bases are TGTGCCAGCCAAGACTCTCTAGGGGGCCAGTACTTC.

The chain joins TRBV7-2 to TRBJ1-2; 7 nucleotides line up with TRBD1. This CDR3 contains 15 residues. Trimming took 3 bases from V and 8 from J; bases not matched to a gene: 12. The germline V gene encodes CDR1 SGHTA and CDR2 FQGNSA. CDR3 DNA sequence: TGTGCCAGCAGCTTCGGACAGGTCAACCAGAGGGGCTACACCTTC. This sequence encodes CASSFGQVNQRGYTF.

This chain links TRBV7-2 with TRBJ2-5; a possible D gene is TRBD2 (5 bases). Germline V gene sequence: CDR1 SGHTA, CDR2 FQGNSA. Trimming cost V 4 bases and J 5 bases, with 14 bases left between them. The CDR3 is 14 residues long. The CDR3 DNA reads TGTGCCAGCAGCTCGGGGTCTGGGTGGGAGACCCAGTACTTC. Translation: CASSSGSGWETQYF.